What follows are 17 T cell receptor beta chains derived from one specimen sequenced in a study of Graves' ophthalmopathy and Graves' hyperthyroidism. Beta-chain TCR CDR3 regions were amplified from RNA transcripts. Amplification began with first-round RT-PCR using HTBI primers, then second-round multiplex PCR was performed. TCRdb re-called the multiplex PCR reads through MiXCR, storing one row per CDR3 protein. The sample has approximately 380,000 distinct CDR3 sequences, roughly 20% seen once. The sequenced sample consisted of peripheral blood. The source is a woman under 30 with stable Graves' hyperthyroidism.

The chain couples TRBV6-1 to TRBJ2-7; 8 bases fit TRBD1. This CDR3 region has 15 residues. V was pared by 6 bases and J by 3 bases, with 10 bases of the junction left unmatched. Germline V lookup: CDR1 MNHNS, CDR2 SASEGT. For the CDR3, the DNA is TGTGCCAGCAGGCCATACAGGGGGAATCACTACGAGCAGTACTTC. Its protein product is CASRPYRGNHYEQYF.

This clonotype appeared many times. The chain is built from TRBV12-3 or TRBV12-4 and TRBJ2-7; D is unresolved. The CDR3 consists of 14 residues. The ends were cut back, 7 bases at V and 2 bases at J, with 15 bases in the middle. CDR3 in DNA: TGTGCCAGCACCCCTCACGGGTTAGCCTACGAGCAGTACTTC. Its translation is CASTPHGLAYEQYF.

In this sample, this clonotype turned up many times. V and J are TRBV19 and TRBJ2-2; D remains unclear. In germline, CDR1 is LNHDA, CDR2 SQIVND (reference sequence). V was cut by 1 base and J by 2 bases, with 5 bases left in between. This CDR3 is built from 14 residues. CDR3 protein: CASSIAHNTGELFF. For the CDR3, the DNA is TGTGCCAGTAGTATAGCTCATAACACCGGGGAGCTGTTTTTT.

This clonotype showed up just a few times. V gene TRBV7-9 combines with J gene TRBJ2-7; maybe TRBD2 (7 bases). Trimming cost V 3 bases and J 2 bases, with 11 bases left between them. The CDR3 runs to 14 residues. From germline, CDR1 is SEHNR and CDR2 FQNEAQ (reference sequence). This chain's CDR3 is CASSFGGLAYEQYF. For the CDR3, the DNA is TGTGCCAGCAGCTTCGGGGGGCTCGCCTACGAGCAGTACTTC.

This clonotype was counted at least ten times. The CDR3: CASSYPEHSNQPQHF. CDR3 bases: TGTGCCAGCAGTTACCCGGAGCATAGCAATCAGCCCCAGCATTTT. The rearrangement joins TRBV6-2 or TRBV6-3 to TRBJ1-5, with no clear D. The CDR3 extends over 15 amino acids. CDR1 MNHEY and CDR2 SVGEGT come from the germline V gene. The germline V and J ends were trimmed by 2 bases and 0 bases, with 8 bases remaining between them.

This clonotype was detected many times. The chain joins TRBV20-1 to TRBJ2-7, with D tentatively TRBD2 (6 bases). CDR3 size: 15 residues. Trimming took off 5 bases at V and 2 bases at J, with 19 bases between the two ends. From germline, CDR1 is DFQATT and CDR2 SNEGSKA (reference sequence). The CDR3: CSAYTAQEGPYEQYF. The DNA of the CDR3 is TGCAGTGCTTATACGGCACAGGAGGGTCCCTACGAGCAGTACTTC.

The chain recombines TRBV7-2 with TRBJ1-2; D remains unclear. The CDR3 is 14 amino acids. Trimming shortened V by 4 bases and J by 2 bases, and 11 bases separated the two germline ends. Germline values: CDR1 SGHTA, CDR2 FQGNSA. The CDR3 DNA reads TGTGCCAGCAGCTCCTTTCAACTGAACTATGGCTACACCTTC. Translating it yields CASSSFQLNYGYTF.

This clonotype was observed many times. The chain is built from TRBV20-1 and TRBJ2-7; D not resolved. The CDR3 is 13 residues long. Trimming shortened V by 1 base and J by 4 bases, and 11 bases separated the two germline ends. Per germline, CDR1 DFQATT and CDR2 SNEGSKA (reference sequence). CDR3 in amino acids: CSARGVRSYEQYF. The CDR3 coding sequence is TGCAGTGCTAGAGGGGTCCGGTCATACGAGCAGTACTTC.

The sample holds a few counts of this clonotype. The DNA for the CDR3 is TGTGCCAGCAGTGAAGCGGCACAGAGGGGGACCCAGTACTTC. The encoded protein is CASSEAAQRGTQYF. The V call is TRBV6-1, the J call TRBJ2-5; TRBD1 or TRBD2 may be the D gene (5 bases each). Germline values: CDR1 MNHNS, CDR2 SASEGT. The CDR3 loop spans 14 amino acids. V lost 0 bases, J lost 7 bases, and 12 bases lay in between.

This clonotype was counted only a few times. CDR3 nucleotides: TGTGCCTGGAGTTCGTCCGGGACTGGAAGAAACACCATATATTTT. This gives the protein CAWSSSGTGRNTIYF. The chain couples TRBV30 to TRBJ1-3, with D tentatively TRBD1 (5 bases). CDR3 length: 15 residues. In germline, CDR1 is GTSNPN, CDR2 SVGIG (reference sequence). V lost 2 bases to trimming and J lost 5 bases, with 16 bases between them.

The count of this clonotype is one. This sequence joins TRBV6-1 and TRBJ1-2; 10 bases agree with TRBD1. The CDR3 spans 15 residues. Germline V gene lookup returns CDR1 MNHNS and CDR2 SASEGT. V was pared by 2 bases and J by 4 bases, with 4 bases of the junction left unmatched. In nucleotides, the CDR3 is TGTGCCAGCAGTGAACTCGGGACAGGGGCCTATGGCTACACCTTC. This gives the protein CASSELGTGAYGYTF.

The table lists this clonotype with many counts. The V and J genes are TRBV3-1 and TRBJ2-5; 8 nucleotides match TRBD2. Germline V CDR1 and CDR2: LGHDT, YNNKEL (reference sequence). Trimming at V came to 3 bases and at J to 2 bases, leaving 8 bases not matched to a gene. This CDR3 region has 16 residues. CDR3 sequence reads: CASSHERENGQETQYF. The CDR3 bases are TGTGCCAGCAGCCACGAGCGGGAGAACGGACAAGAGACCCAGTACTTC.

The chain joins TRBV11-2 to TRBJ2-7, with D unresolved. Germline V lookup: CDR1 SGHAT, CDR2 FQNNGV. This CDR3 has 12 amino acids. The V end was cut by 5 bases, the J end by 2 bases, with 7 bases between. The DNA for the CDR3 is TGTGCCAGCAGCATGTCAACCTACGAGCAGTACTTC. It is translated as CASSMSTYEQYF.

This clonotype has at least ten counts. This chain joins TRBV5-6 and TRBJ1-6; D not certain. V was pared by 2 bases and J by 6 bases, with 6 bases between. Germline V gene data show CDR1 as SGHDT and CDR2 as YYEEEE. CDR3 size: 13 residues. The CDR3, as DNA: TGTGCCAGCAGCTTCGACCGTAATTCACCCCTCCACTTT. Translated: CASSFDRNSPLHF.

This chain connects TRBV12-3 or TRBV12-4 to TRBJ2-5; no clear D. The CDR3 loop spans 14 amino acids. V lost 5 bases and J 0 bases, leaving 10 bases between the germline ends. This chain's CDR3 is CASSMPAYQETQYF. The CDR3 region has the DNA TGTGCCAGCAGTATGCCGGCCTACCAAGAGACCCAGTACTTC.

In this sample, this clonotype turned up many times. J is TRBJ1-2 and V is TRBV28, with a weak D call TRBD1 (5 bases). In germline, CDR1 is MDHEN, CDR2 SYDVKM. Deletions cut 7 bases from V and 4 bases from J, with 16 bases between. The CDR3 length is 14 residues. CDR3 coding DNA: TGTGCCAGCACTGGGACCCCTGAAGCCTATGGCTACACCTTC. Its translation: CASTGTPEAYGYTF.

This clonotype appeared many times. The chain recombines TRBV7-2 with TRBJ2-7; D remains unclear. The CDR3 consists of 13 residues. V was cut by 1 base and J by 3 bases, with 7 bases left in between. Germline V gene sequence: CDR1 SGHTA, CDR2 FQGNSA. The CDR3 reads CASSLGRLYEQYF. CDR3 coding DNA: TGTGCCAGCAGCTTAGGCAGGCTCTACGAGCAGTACTTC.